Listed below are T cell receptor beta chains from one sample, sequenced in a study of early T cells in non-severe SARS-CoV-2 infection. TCRdb reanalysed the 5' RACE reads using MiXCR and keeps one entry per CDR3 protein. In the table there are 65,000 to 95,000 distinct CDR3 sequences, 8.5% to 10% of which are singletons. The specimen sequenced was whole blood. These receptors originate from an adult who was a healthcare worker with PCR-confirmed SARS-CoV-2 infection or an uninfected control (not recorded which). CDR3s include the opening cysteine and the closing phenylalanine or tryptophan. The D gene is left open where the match is weak. The size entry is marked missing in some rows and otherwise reads once, few, many or a size class.

v_gene	abundance	d_gene	j_gene	CDR3nt	CDR3aa
TRBV5-1	many	.	TRBJ2-1	TGCGCCAGCAGCTTGGGACACGGGGGAAAAAATGAGCAGTTTTTC	CASSLGHGGKNEQFF
TRBV24-1	many	TRBD1	TRBJ1-5	TGTGCCACCAGTGACCCGACAGGGGCCGATCAGCCCCAGCATTTT	CATSDPTGADQPQHF
TRBV20-1	few	.	TRBJ1-3	TGCAGTGCTAGAGTACAGGCCTCTGGAAACACCATATATTTT	CSARVQASGNTIYF
TRBV18	many	TRBD1	TRBJ2-2	TGTGCCAGCTCACCGGGACAGCCGAACACCGGGGAGCTGTTTTTT	CASSPGQPNTGELFF
TRBV15	.	TRBD2	TRBJ2-5	TGTGCCACCTCCTCGGGAGCGGGAGACGAGACCCAGTACTTC	CATSSGAGDETQYF
TRBV14	many	.	TRBJ1-6	TGTGCCAGCAGCCATCGCAGGGATGCGTTTGGCTCACCCCTCCACTTT	CASSHRRDAFGSPLHF
TRBV4-1	.	.	TRBJ2-3	TGCGCCAGCAGCCAAGATCTCCCAGATACGCAGTATTTT	CASSQDLPDTQYF
TRBV7-2	many	.	TRBJ1-3	TGTGCCAGCAGCTTAGATCAGGGATCTGGAAACACCATATATTTT	CASSLDQGSGNTIYF
TRBV5-1	.	TRBD1	TRBJ1-5	TGCGCCAGCAGCTTGGACAGGGGTAGCCAGCCCCAGCATTTT	CASSLDRGSQPQHF
TRBV7-8	many	.	TRBJ1-1	TGTGCCAGCAGCTTAGCGGGGGGAAGGAACACTGAAGCTTTCTTT	CASSLAGGRNTEAFF
TRBV28	many	.	TRBJ2-1	TGTGCCAGCAGTTCCGTAACGGGGTACAATGAGCAGTTCTTC	CASSSVTGYNEQFF
TRBV20-1	.	TRBD2	TRBJ2-7	TGCAGTGCTAAGGGGACTAGCGGGTCCTACGAGCAGTACTTC	CSAKGTSGSYEQYF
TRBV29-1	.	.	TRBJ2-5	TGCAGCGGCGGGACACCAGAGACCCAGTACTTC	CSGGTPETQYF
TRBV29-1	many	.	TRBJ2-1	TGCAGCGCTGCTGAGTTATTCGATGAGCAGTTCTTC	CSAAELFDEQFF
TRBV11-2	.	.	TRBJ2-5	TGTGCCAGCAGCTTAGATCTGCCCAGACAAGAGACCCAGTACTTC	CASSLDLPRQETQYF
TRBV6-1	many	.	TRBJ2-1	TGTGCCAGCAGTGATCACGCAGGGAGCTACAATGAGCAGTTCTTC	CASSDHAGSYNEQFF
TRBV27	.	.	TRBJ2-5	TGTGCCAGCGCCGGGACACCGATAGTTGAGACCCAGTACTTC	CASAGTPIVETQYF